This T cell receptor beta chain was sequenced for a study of shared clonotypes between healthy human individuals (dated by TCRdb to about 2020). General notes on the study: The cohort comprised two women and a few men aged 18 to 49 years. Per donor, three plates each were used for CD4 naive and CD4 memory, two for CD8 naive, and one for CD8 memory. Blood TCR repertoires of five healthy adults were deeply sequenced to estimate repertoire size and the extent of clonotype sharing between individuals. To increase sequencing depth and limit assay-specific biases, different laboratories used diverse techniques to prepare libraries and sequence TCR repertoires. Per donor, leukapheresis produced somewhere between about 0.94 and 9 billion PBMCs.

Using the deep immunoSEQ assay, TCR CDR3 regions were amplified from genomic DNA by multiplex PCR. Extracted genomic DNA from each cell subset was distributed evenly across all wells of several immunoSEQ 96-well plates, and each plate was treated as a replicate. For sorted subsets, around 200 ng genomic DNA, equal to about 30,000 T cell genomes, was loaded into each replicate PCR. Purified libraries were quantified with a Qubit 3.0 fluorometer, sized on a Bioanalyzer 2100, and re-quantified with the KAPA Library Quantification kit. Each immunoSEQ 96-well plate was sequenced on its own single-read 150-cycle Illumina NextSeq 550 flow cell. Concerning the study's data processing: Because the immunoSEQ output held only junctional sequences and lacked quality scores, the filtering could not match the filtering applied to full-length reads. Sequences were annotated with PyIR, a Python wrapper for IgBLAST v1.9, and V/J genes and CDR3 were assigned using IMGT germline references. Reads with weak V/J assignments (E-value above 1e-6), missing CDR3, stop codons, out-of-frame junctions, or ambiguous translated residues were removed. V3J clonotypes were defined as sequences sharing an identical inferred V gene, J gene, and CDR3 amino acid sequence. To compute the percentage overlap between repertoires, the number of shared unique clonotypes was divided by the size of the smaller repertoire. Richness of each repertoire was evaluated using RTK rarefaction, the Chao1 estimator, and Recon v2.1 estimates of unobserved clonotypes. For all TCRbeta clonotypes obtained by the gDNA method from a few donors, generation probabilities were computed with OLGA. The clones in this table, taken by TCRdb from immuneACCESS, are in-frame only. Not every clone is retained; where verified, under half of the shortfall comes from an unresolved V gene, and the cause of the rest is unknown. Clonal size and the V and J genes are those of that table, whereas D and trimming came from the DNA. This sample has approximately 1,500,000 clones in its table, and over 95% of those were observed once. The ten largest clones add up to approximately 1.2% of the sample.

A remark on this clone: Its antigen is not yet known. Base qualities were left out, and no much larger clone turns up one base away.

V lost 0 bases and J lost 0 bases, and the count of bases not matched to a germline gene is 7. Reading the germline V gene gives CDR1 SGHRS and CDR2 YFSETQ. The CDR3 goes from the cysteine to the phenylalanine over 17 residues. The entry retains the CDR3 DNA only, 51 bases that are in frame from base 1. Paper-wide results and their limitations: Across a handful of donors, approximately 5% of naive CD4, approximately 3.6% of naive CD8, 2% to 2.5% of memory CD4, and about 0.44% of memory CD8 clonotypes were shared. Based on pairwise subsampling, the degree of clonotype sharing among donors was expected to be affected by sequencing depth. Rarefaction of sorted-subset datasets indicated incomplete sequencing despite the large sequencing depth. Sampling was restricted to blood, and TCR repertoires in tissues likely differ from the TCR repertoires found in blood. The genetic and exposure-history diversity represented was limited by the small number of donors. Naive subsets generally had larger estimated clonotype richness than memory subsets. Compared with non-shared clonotypes, clonotypes shared by all four sorted-subset donors had higher generation probabilities.

The donors were healthy, HIV-negative adults with no recently reported acute infections or vaccinations. Every donor was a Caucasian adult residing in Nashville, Tennessee, USA. CD4+ T cells were enriched by magnetic negative selection, after which naive cells were positively selected on CD45RA and the negative fraction was taken as the memory subset. After blood collection by leukapheresis, PBMCs were isolated using Ficoll-Histopaque density gradient centrifugation and then cryopreserved in the vapor phase of liquid nitrogen. Analytical flow cytometry was used to check the purity and quantity of each magnetically sorted T cell population. Each sorted fraction had its genomic DNA isolated and then quantified by UV absorbance on a Nanodrop 2000c.

Sequenced material: naive CD4+ T cells sorted from blood. In light of the paper, this sample's cell subset or site label describes: CD45RA+ positively selected. This TCR was sampled from a man aged 25-45 years in good health. The chain joins TRBV5-1 to TRBJ1-2, with 8 bases matching TRBD1. The CDR3 is CASSLGQGSLSNYGYTF. The sequence in DNA is TGCGCCAGCAGCTTGGGACAGGGGTCCCTATCTAACTATGGCTACACCTTC.